This T cell receptor (beta chain) was identified during a study of blood T cell repertoires in COVID-19. V was clipped by 4 bases and J by 9 bases, with 19 bases between them. Germline V gene data show CDR1 as LNHDA and CDR2 as SQIVND (reference sequence). The CDR3 runs 16 residues. Assay: immunoSEQ multiplex PCR; the TCRdb copy retains only in-frame clones and omits some. The profile covers about 310,000 clones, with around 86% appearing a single time and over 1% taken by the ten largest. The sample consisted of peripheral blood. The chain recombines TRBV19 with TRBJ1-6, with D hard to call. This sequence was found in a man aged 70 or older with acute or convalescent COVID-19. CDR3 residues: CASSTISGVVSSPLHF. In DNA form, the CDR3 reads TGTGCCAGTAGTACCATCAGCGGGGTCGTCTCTTCACCCCTCCACTTT.